The 23 T cell receptor beta chains reported below all come from one sample, sequenced in a study of T-cell memory formation after mild COVID-19. TCRdb recomputed calls from the 5' RACE reads with MiXCR, one row per CDR3 protein. The table has hundreds of thousands of distinct CDR3 sequences, approximately 20% seen once. The sequencing input was PBMCs or a T cell subset sorted from them (not recorded which). These receptors were taken from an adult woman who had mild COVID-19 (a few samples of this study predate the infection). Cell type and time point are not known.

The rearrangement links TRBV7-3 to TRBJ2-3, with TRBD2 matching over 14 bases. Trimming removed 5 bases from V and 6 bases from J; junction bases left unmatched: 10. Per the germline V gene, CDR1 is SGHTA and CDR2 is FQGTGA. The CDR3 extends over 17 amino acids. The CDR3 here is CASSPERLAGGVDTQYF. CDR3 in DNA: TGTGCCAGCAGCCCGGAAAGACTAGCGGGAGGGGTGGATACGCAGTATTTT.

The chain is built from TRBV4-2 and TRBJ2-7; 11 bases line up with TRBD2. The germline gives CDR1 LGHNA, CDR2 YNFKEQ. V was clipped by 3 bases and J by 0 bases; unmatched bases: 13. CDR3 size: 19 residues. The CDR3 region is CASSHAGTMGLAASYEQYF. CDR3 nucleotides: TGTGCCAGCAGCCATGCCGGAACAATGGGACTAGCGGCCTCCTACGAGCAGTACTTC.

V usage is TRBV4-3 and J usage is TRBJ2-3; D is ambiguous. The CDR3 loop spans 13 amino acids. The V gene lost 0 bases and the J gene lost 7 bases, with 8 bases spanning the gap. Germline CDR1 LGHNA, CDR2 YSLEER. The CDR3 protein is CASSQDVSHTQYF. As DNA, the CDR3 is TGCGCCAGCAGCCAAGATGTGTCGCATACGCAGTATTTT.

J is TRBJ2-4 and V is TRBV18; D is perhaps TRBD2 (6 bases). Germline-derived CDR1 and CDR2 are KGHSH and LQKENI. Trimming cost V 5 bases and J 10 bases, with 21 bases left between them. This CDR3 has 15 residues. This chain's CDR3 is CASSLGGAPKTIQYF. The CDR3 DNA follows: TGTGCCAGCTCATTGGGGGGAGCGCCAAAAACGATTCAGTACTTC.

This clonotype showed up just once. This chain joins TRBV21-1 and TRBJ2-7; TRBD1 is taken as the D call from the table, unchecked against the DNA. TRBV21-1 has pseudogene status. The length of the CDR3 is 22 residues. CDR3: CATKQWGPRTGGRLALSYEQYF. As DNA, the CDR3 is TGTGCCACCAAGCAATGGGGTCCCCGGACAGGGGGCCGACTAGCGCTCTCCTACGAGCAGTACTTC.

This clonotype was counted between two and nine times. The J gene is TRBJ1-5, the V gene TRBV12-3 or TRBV12-4; D perhaps matches TRBD1 (6 bases). The CDR3 loop spans 15 amino acids. V was clipped by 3 bases and J by 0 bases, with 9 bases between them. DNA of the CDR3: TGTGCCAGCAGTTTGGCAGGGGATAGCAATCAGCCCCAGCATTTT. It specifies CASSLAGDSNQPQHF.

This clonotype was seen just once. The rearrangement uses TRBV7-6 and TRBJ2-1; D not certain. V was cut by 7 bases and J by 6 bases, with 19 bases left in between. CDR3 size: 15 residues. Germline loops: CDR1 SGHVS, CDR2 FNYEAQ. CDR3 DNA: TGTGCCAGCACCCCCCGGGCTAACCCATTCAATGAGCAGTTCTTC. It is translated as CASTPRANPFNEQFF.

This chain connects TRBV7-6 to TRBJ2-7; D is ambiguous. This CDR3 is built from 20 residues. Germline CDR1 SGHVS, CDR2 FNYEAQ. Trimming removed 2 bases from V and 6 bases from J, with 32 bases in between. CDR3 nucleotide sequence: TGTGCCAGCAGCTTATCCCACCTCCTCTACTTACTCGCGCGGCTCGGCGAGCAGTACTTC. It translates to CASSLSHLLYLLARLGEQYF.

This clonotype occurred many times. This sequence joins TRBV5-1 and TRBJ2-7; D call uncertain. The germline V gene encodes CDR1 SGHRS and CDR2 YFSETQ. The CDR3 totals 13 residues. The V end was cut by 0 bases, the J end by 4 bases, with 8 bases between. Written as DNA, the CDR3 is TGCGCCAGCAGCTTGGATTCTGGTTACGAGCAGTACTTC. It translates to CASSLDSGYEQYF.

This clonotype has a handful of counts. V is TRBV24-1 and J is TRBJ2-7, with D possibly being TRBD2 (6 bases). Germline CDR1 KGHDR, CDR2 SFDVKD. The CDR3 totals 14 residues. V lost 4 bases and J 7 bases, leaving 16 bases between the germline ends. CDR3 nucleotides: TGTGCCACCAGTGACTCCGGGACTCCGGGGGAGCAGTACTTC. It yields the protein CATSDSGTPGEQYF.

The V call is TRBV6-5, the J call TRBJ2-7; D is ambiguous. The germline CDR1 and CDR2 sequences are MNHEY and SVGAGI. The CDR3 covers 13 residues. Trimming took off 7 bases at V and 1 base at J, with 11 bases between the two ends. The CDR3, as DNA: TGTGCCAGCAAGCCGAAGCTGTCCTACGAGCAGTACTTC. Translation: CASKPKLSYEQYF.

The chain recombines TRBV4-1 with TRBJ2-2, with D tentatively TRBD1 or TRBD2 (5 bases each). The length of the CDR3 is 15 residues. Germline CDR1 MGHRA, CDR2 YSYEKL. The germline V and J ends were trimmed by 0 bases and 6 bases, with 11 bases remaining between them. The CDR3 DNA sequence: TGCGCCAGCAGCCAAGATGGTTTGGGGGCCGGGGAGCTGTTTTTT. It specifies CASSQDGLGAGELFF.

This clonotype was counted only a few times. The rearrangement links TRBV27 to TRBJ2-6, with TRBD1 as a possible D gene (5 bases). Trimming stripped 6 bases from V and 0 bases from J, with 9 bases between. CDR3 size: 15 residues. Germline V gene data show CDR1 as MNHEY and CDR2 as SMNVEV (reference sequence). The CDR3, as DNA: TGTGCCAGCAGGATGACAGTCTCTGGGGCCAACGTCCTGACTTTC. Translated, it gives CASRMTVSGANVLTF.

This CDR3 is CASIRTSSYNEQFF. CDR3 bases: TGTGCCAGCATAAGAACGAGCTCCTACAATGAGCAGTTCTTC. This chain connects TRBV7-9 to TRBJ2-1; D is uncertain. Germline lookup yields CDR1 SEHNR and CDR2 FQNEAQ (reference sequence). The CDR3 is made up of 14 amino acids. V shed 7 bases and J shed 0 bases, with 10 bases lying between them.

In this sample, this clonotype turned up a few times. J is TRBJ2-3 and V is TRBV7-9, with D possibly TRBD2 on 5 matching bases. Per germline, CDR1 SEHNR and CDR2 FQNEAQ (reference sequence). The V and J ends lost 3 bases and 4 bases respectively, with 29 bases between them. The CDR3 runs to 20 residues. The CDR3 coding sequence is TGTGCCAGCAGCTTTAGGTCCTGGTCCTTGGCGGGTCGATTGGCAGATACGCAGTATTTT. It translates to CASSFRSWSLAGRLADTQYF.

This clonotype appeared a few times. The chain recombines TRBV7-8 with TRBJ2-4; 7 bases agree with TRBD2. Germline CDR1 reads SGHVS; CDR2 reads FQNEAQ. V shed 7 bases, J shed 1 base, and the junction held 10 bases outside the gene matches. The CDR3 contains 16 residues. The DNA for the CDR3 is TGTGCCAGCAACCCGGGGGACGGGGGGGCCAAAAACATTCAGTACTTC. It yields the protein CASNPGDGGAKNIQYF.

There are many counts of this clonotype. V usage is TRBV24-1 and J usage is TRBJ1-5; D uncertain. The V gene lost 2 bases and the J gene lost 0 bases, with 10 bases spanning the gap. The CDR3 extends over 16 amino acids. Germline V lookup: CDR1 KGHDR, CDR2 SFDVKD. CDR3 nucleotides: TGTGCCACCAGTGATTCGTGGAGCCATAGCAATCAGCCCCAGCATTTT. This gives the protein CATSDSWSHSNQPQHF.

The genes are TRBV19 and TRBJ1-1, with a weak D call TRBD1 (5 bases). The germline CDR1 and CDR2 sequences are LNHDA and SQIVND (reference sequence). The V end was cut by 5 bases, the J end by 3 bases, with 16 bases between. This CDR3 comprises 15 residues. The CDR3 reads CASSSPGRIHTEAFF. The CDR3 region has the DNA TGTGCCAGTAGTTCACCGGGACGGATCCACACTGAAGCTTTCTTT. The whole variable domain, filled in from reference TRBV19 and TRBJ1-1, reads DGGITQSPKYLFRKEGQNVTLSCEQNLNHDAMYWYRQDPGQGLRLIYYSQIVNDFQKGDIAEGYSVSREKKESFPLTVTSAQKNPTAFYLCASSSPGRIHTEAFFGQGTRLTVV.

V and J are TRBV11-2 and TRBJ2-7; 8 bases agree with TRBD1. This CDR3 is built from 16 residues. V dropped 0 bases and J dropped 3; count of bases not matched to a gene: 7. CDR1 and CDR2 from the germline V gene are SGHAT and FQNNGV. The chain's CDR3 is CASSLDRTGRNYEQYF. In nucleotides, the CDR3 is TGTGCCAGCAGCTTAGATCGGACAGGGCGGAACTACGAGCAGTACTTC. Full variable domain (outside the CDR3, taken from reference TRBV11-2 and TRBJ2-7): EAGVAQSPRYKIIEKRQSVAFWCNPISGHATLYWYQQILGQGPKLLIQFQNNGVVDDSQLPKDRFSAERLKGVDSTLKIQPAKLEDSAVYLCASSLDRTGRNYEQYFGPGTRLTVT.

In this sample, this clonotype turned up once. The CDR3 region has the DNA TGTGCCAGCAGTGCAGGGGGAAAACTGTTTTTT. This translates into CASSAGGKLFF. This chain links TRBV12-3 or TRBV12-4 with TRBJ1-4; 7 positions agree with TRBD1. The CDR3 has 11 residues. With V trimmed by 5 bases and J by 10 bases, 1 base remained unmatched.

The V gene is TRBV7-9, the J gene TRBJ2-3; either TRBD1 or TRBD2 may supply D (5 bases each). V was cut by 5 bases and J by 5 bases, with 20 bases left in between. CDR3 length: 16 residues. Per the germline V gene, CDR1 is SEHNR and CDR2 is FQNEAQ (reference sequence). CDR3 nucleotides: TGTGCCAGCAGCCTAAACCACGGGACGGGTGGAGATACGCAGTATTTT. Protein sequence: CASSLNHGTGGDTQYF.

The chain links TRBV20-1 to TRBJ1-6; 7 nucleotides match TRBD1. This CDR3 region has 14 residues. CDR1 is DFQATT and CDR2 is SNEGSKA in the germline V gene (reference sequence). With V trimmed by 5 bases and J by 7 bases, 8 bases remained unmatched. The CDR3 nucleotides read TGCAGTGCTTTTCGACAGGGAGCGAATTCACCCCTCCACTTT. It encodes CSAFRQGANSPLHF.

V usage is TRBV3-1 and J usage is TRBJ2-5, with D tentatively TRBD2 (6 bases). Germline V gene data show CDR1 as LGHDT and CDR2 as YNNKEL (reference sequence). V was shortened by 3 bases and J by 5 bases, with 10 bases between the two germline ends. The CDR3 consists of 13 residues. The DNA for the CDR3 is TGTGCCAGCAGCCATGGGGGGAGGGAGACCCAGTACTTC. It yields the protein CASSHGGRETQYF.